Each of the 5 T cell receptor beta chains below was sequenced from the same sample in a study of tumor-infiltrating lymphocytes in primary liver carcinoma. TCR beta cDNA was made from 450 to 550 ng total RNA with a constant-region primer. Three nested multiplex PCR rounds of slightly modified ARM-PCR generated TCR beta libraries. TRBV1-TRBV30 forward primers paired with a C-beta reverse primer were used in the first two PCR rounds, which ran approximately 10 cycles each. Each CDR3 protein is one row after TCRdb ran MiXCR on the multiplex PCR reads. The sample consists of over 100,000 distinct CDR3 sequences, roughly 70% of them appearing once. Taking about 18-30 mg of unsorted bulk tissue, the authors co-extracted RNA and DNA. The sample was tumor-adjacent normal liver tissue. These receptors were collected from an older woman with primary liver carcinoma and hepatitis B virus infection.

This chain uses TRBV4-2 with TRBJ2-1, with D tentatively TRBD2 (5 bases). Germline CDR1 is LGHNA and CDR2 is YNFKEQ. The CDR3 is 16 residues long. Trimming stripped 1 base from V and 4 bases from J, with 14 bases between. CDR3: CASSQGDSEVYNEQFF. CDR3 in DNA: TGTGCCAGCAGCCAAGGGGATAGCGAGGTTTACAATGAGCAGTTCTTC.

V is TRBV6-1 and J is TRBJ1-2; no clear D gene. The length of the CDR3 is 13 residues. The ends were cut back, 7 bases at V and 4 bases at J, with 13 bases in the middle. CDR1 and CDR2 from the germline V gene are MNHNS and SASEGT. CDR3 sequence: CASNDKEGYGYTF. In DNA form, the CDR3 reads TGTGCCAGCAATGACAAGGAGGGCTATGGCTACACCTTC.

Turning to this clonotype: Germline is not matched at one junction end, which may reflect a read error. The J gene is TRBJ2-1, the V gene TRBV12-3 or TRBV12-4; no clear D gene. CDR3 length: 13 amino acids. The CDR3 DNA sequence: TGTGTCAGCAGCCTGCTAAGTTACAATGAACAGTTCTTC. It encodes CVSSLLSYNEQFF.

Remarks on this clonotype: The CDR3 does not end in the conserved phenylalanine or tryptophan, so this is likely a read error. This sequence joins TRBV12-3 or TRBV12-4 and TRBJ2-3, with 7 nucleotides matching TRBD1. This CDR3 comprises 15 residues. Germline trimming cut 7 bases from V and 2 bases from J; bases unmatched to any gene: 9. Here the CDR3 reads CASISRTGFTDTQYL. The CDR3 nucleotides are TGTGCCAGCATTTCACGGACAGGTTTCACAGATACGCAGTATTTA.

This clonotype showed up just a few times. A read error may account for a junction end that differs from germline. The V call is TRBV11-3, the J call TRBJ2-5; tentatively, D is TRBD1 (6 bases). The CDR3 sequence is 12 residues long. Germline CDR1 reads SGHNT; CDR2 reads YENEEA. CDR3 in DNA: TGTGCCACCGAGCAGGGGAAAGAGACCCAATACTTC. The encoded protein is CATEQGKETQYF.